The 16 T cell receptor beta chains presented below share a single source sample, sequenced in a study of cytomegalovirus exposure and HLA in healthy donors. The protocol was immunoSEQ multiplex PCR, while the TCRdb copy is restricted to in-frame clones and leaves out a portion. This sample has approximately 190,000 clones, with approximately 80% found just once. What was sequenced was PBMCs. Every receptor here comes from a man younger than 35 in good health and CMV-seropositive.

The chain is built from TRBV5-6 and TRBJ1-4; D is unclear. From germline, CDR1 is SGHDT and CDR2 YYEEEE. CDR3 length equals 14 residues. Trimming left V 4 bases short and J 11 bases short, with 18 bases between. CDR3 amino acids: CASSTPGEEDKLFF. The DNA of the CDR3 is TGTGCCAGCAGCACCCCAGGTGAGGAGGACAAACTGTTTTTT.

The CDR3 sequence is CASSLKRGSTDTQYF. CDR3 coding DNA: TGTGCCAGCAGCTTGAAGCGGGGTAGCACAGATACGCAGTATTTT. V and J are TRBV5-4 and TRBJ2-3; 7 bases align to TRBD2. Per the germline V gene, CDR1 is SGHNT and CDR2 is YYREEE (reference sequence). The CDR3 loop spans 15 amino acids. V shed 1 base, J shed 0 bases, and the junction held 2 bases outside the gene matches.

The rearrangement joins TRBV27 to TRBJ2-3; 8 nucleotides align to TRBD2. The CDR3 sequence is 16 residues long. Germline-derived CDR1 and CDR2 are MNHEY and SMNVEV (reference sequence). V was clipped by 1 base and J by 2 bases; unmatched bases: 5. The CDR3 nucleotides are TGTGCCAGCAGTTTATTTACTAGCGGCAACACAGATACGCAGTATTTT. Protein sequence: CASSLFTSGNTDTQYF.

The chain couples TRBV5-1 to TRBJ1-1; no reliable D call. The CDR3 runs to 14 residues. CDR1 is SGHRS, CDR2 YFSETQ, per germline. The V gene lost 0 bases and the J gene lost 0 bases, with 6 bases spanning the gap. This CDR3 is CASSLDFMNTEAFF. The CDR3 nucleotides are TGCGCCAGCAGCTTGGACTTCATGAACACTGAAGCTTTCTTT.

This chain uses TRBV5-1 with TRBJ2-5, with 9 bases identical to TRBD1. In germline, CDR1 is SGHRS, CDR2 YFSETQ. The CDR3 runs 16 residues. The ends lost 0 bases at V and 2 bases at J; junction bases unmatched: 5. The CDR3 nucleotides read TGCGCCAGCAGCTTGGGGGACAGGGAAGGTCAAGAGACCCAGTACTTC. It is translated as CASSLGDREGQETQYF.

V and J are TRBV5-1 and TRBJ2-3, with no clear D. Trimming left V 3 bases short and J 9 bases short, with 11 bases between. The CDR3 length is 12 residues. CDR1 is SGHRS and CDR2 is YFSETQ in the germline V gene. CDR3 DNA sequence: TGCGCCAGCAGCTCTGACTTGTGGACGCAGTATTTT. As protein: CASSSDLWTQYF.

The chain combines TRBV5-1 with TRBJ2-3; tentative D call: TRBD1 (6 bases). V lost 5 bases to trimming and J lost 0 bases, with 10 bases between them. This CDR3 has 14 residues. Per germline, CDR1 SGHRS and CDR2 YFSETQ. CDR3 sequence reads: CASRPGVSTDTQYF. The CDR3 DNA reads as TGCGCCAGCAGACCAGGGGTTAGCACAGATACGCAGTATTTT.

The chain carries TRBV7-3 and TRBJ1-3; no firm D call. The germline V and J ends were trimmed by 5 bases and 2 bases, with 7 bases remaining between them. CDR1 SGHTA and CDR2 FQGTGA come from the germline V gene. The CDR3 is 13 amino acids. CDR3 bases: TGTGCCAGCAGCCCCAGTACTGGAAACACCATATATTTT. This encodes CASSPSTGNTIYF.

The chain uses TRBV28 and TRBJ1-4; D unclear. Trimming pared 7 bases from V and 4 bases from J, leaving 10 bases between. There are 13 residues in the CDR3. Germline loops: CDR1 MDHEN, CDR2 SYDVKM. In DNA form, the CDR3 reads TGTGCCAGCAAATACAGTCGTAATGAAAAACTGTTTTTT. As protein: CASKYSRNEKLFF.

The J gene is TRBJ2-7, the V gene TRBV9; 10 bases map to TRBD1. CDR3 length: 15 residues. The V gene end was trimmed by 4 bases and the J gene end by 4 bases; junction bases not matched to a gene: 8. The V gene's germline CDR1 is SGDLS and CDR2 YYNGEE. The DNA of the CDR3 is TGTGCCAGCAGCTCTAGCGACAGGGGGCTGTACGAGCAGTACTTC. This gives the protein CASSSSDRGLYEQYF.

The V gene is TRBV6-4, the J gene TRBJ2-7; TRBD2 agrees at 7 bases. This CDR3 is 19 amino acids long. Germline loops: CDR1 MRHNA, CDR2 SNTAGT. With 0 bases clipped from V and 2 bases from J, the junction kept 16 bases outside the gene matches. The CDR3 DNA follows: TGTGCCAGCAGTGACTCGAGTCCTAGCGGACCCAATTGGGCCTACGAGCAGTACTTC. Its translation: CASSDSSPSGPNWAYEQYF.

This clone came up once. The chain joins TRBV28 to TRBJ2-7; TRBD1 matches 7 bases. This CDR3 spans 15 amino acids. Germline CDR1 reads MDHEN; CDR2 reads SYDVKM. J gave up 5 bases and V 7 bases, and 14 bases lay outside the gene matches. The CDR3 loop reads CASNPVRTGDDEQYF. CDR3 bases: TGTGCCAGCAACCCCGTTAGGACAGGAGACGACGAGCAGTACTTC.

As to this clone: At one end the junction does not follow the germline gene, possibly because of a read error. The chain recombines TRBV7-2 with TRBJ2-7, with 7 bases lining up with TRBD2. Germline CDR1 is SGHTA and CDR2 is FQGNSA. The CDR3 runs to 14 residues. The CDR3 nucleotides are TGTGCCAGCAGTATCCAGACTAGCTCCAACGAGCAGTACTTC. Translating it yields CASSIQTSSNEQYF.

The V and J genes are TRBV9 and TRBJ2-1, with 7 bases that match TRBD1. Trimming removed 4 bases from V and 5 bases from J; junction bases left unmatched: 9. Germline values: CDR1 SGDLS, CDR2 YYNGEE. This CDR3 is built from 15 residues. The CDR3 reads CASSPRTGLNNEQFF. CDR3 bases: TGTGCCAGCAGCCCCCGGACAGGATTGAACAATGAGCAGTTCTTC.

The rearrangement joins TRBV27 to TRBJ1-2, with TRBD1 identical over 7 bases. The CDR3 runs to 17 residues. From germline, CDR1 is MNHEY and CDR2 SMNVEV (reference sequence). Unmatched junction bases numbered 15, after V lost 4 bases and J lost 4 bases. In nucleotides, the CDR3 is TGTGCCAGCAGTTGGTTGACCGGGACAGCTGTTAGCTATGGCTACACCTTC. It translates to CASSWLTGTAVSYGYTF.

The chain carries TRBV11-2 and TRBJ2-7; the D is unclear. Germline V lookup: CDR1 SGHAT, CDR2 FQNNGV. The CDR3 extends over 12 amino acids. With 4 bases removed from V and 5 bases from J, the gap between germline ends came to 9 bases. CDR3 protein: CASSYERHEQYF. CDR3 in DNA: TGTGCCAGCAGCTACGAGAGGCACGAGCAGTACTTC.